The rows below give T cell receptor beta chains drawn from one sample of a study of cytomegalovirus exposure and HLA in healthy donors. Assay used: immunoSEQ multiplex PCR; TCRdb lists only in-frame clones, some missing. Counted here are more than 95,000 clones, around 78% occurring once; the ten biggest clones make up roughly 3.5%. The sequenced sample consisted of PBMCs. These receptors all come from a man aged 40-49 years in good health and CMV-seronegative. CDR3s leave out the opening cysteine and the closing phenylalanine or tryptophan. Some rows mark clone size as missing; the rest say once, few, many or name a class of expanded clone.

V: TRBV27
size: -
CDR3: ASSLSPGGGYEQY

V: TRBV12-5
size: -
CDR3: ASDQGHTNTGELF

V: TRBV19
size: few
CDR3: ASSIFGGGSILTDTQY

V: TRBV14
size: -
CDR3: ASSPNSYEQY

V: TRBV18
size: -
CDR3: ASSPLLQGLGYT

V: TRBV5-1
size: -
CDR3: ASSLEGTASYEQY

V: TRBV5-1
size: -
CDR3: ASSLGRTTVSVNTEAF

V: TRBV28
size: -
CDR3: ASSLGQAVFAGYT

V: TRBV2
size: -
CDR3: ASSERSGGTDTQY

V: TRBV6-1
size: -
CDR3: ASSEARRVTDGYT

V: TRBV20-1
size: few
CDR3: SARTYNEQF

V: TRBV7-6
size: -
CDR3: ASSSGTGDNSPLH

V: TRBV29-1
size: -
CDR3: SVGSGDGSQH

V: TRBV11-3
size: -
CDR3: ASSPRAGQYNEQF

V: TRBV6-1
size: -
CDR3: ASSEERAGGTDTQY

V: TRBV7-8
size: -
CDR3: ASSPQGQGALSTLH

V: TRBV5-4
size: -
CDR3: ASSFGGVLGTQPQH

V: TRBV4-2
size: -
CDR3: ASSQDETSGVHNEQF

V: TRBV5-4
size: few
CDR3: ASSLPSRETQY

V: TRBV19
size: -
CDR3: ASSMRGNYGYT

V: TRBV6-5
size: once
CDR3: ASRGMGKRDQY

V: TRBV11-2
size: once
CDR3: ASSLGAGGAYNEQF

V: TRBV29-1
size: -
CDR3: SVGSTGFGTQY

V: TRBV7-3
size: -
CDR3: ASSMTGVTGELF

V: TRBV6-1
size: -
CDR3: ASSGDRVGSPLH

V: TRBV6-4
size: -
CDR3: ASSRTGSPGDGTEAF

V: TRBV6-1
size: -
CDR3: ASRKTGVEKLF

V: TRBV5-4
size: -
CDR3: ASSLPTNEAF

V: TRBV7-8
size: -
CDR3: ASSSRDRVTGELF

V: TRBV7-8
size: -
CDR3: ASSFRDRSNQPQH

V: TRBV7-8
size: -
CDR3: ASSLGTQGSGELF

V: TRBV7-2
size: -
CDR3: ASSLEGGNQPQH

V: TRBV10-3
size: few
CDR3: AIRPGNTEAF

V: TRBV6-5
size: medium-sized
CDR3: ASSNGGVGNTIY

V: TRBV27
size: -
CDR3: ASSSHRADNEQF

V: TRBV19
size: -
CDR3: ASSLTGGGSYGYT

V: TRBV10-3
size: -
CDR3: AIIPGQGGTEAF

V: TRBV5-1
size: -
CDR3: ASSLAGTSAGGYT

V: TRBV5-1
size: -
CDR3: ASSLEKDWIYSMNTEAF

V: TRBV19
size: -
CDR3: ASSNQLGEGGNQPQH

V: TRBV5-1
size: -
CDR3: ASRPPGQVNTGELF

V: TRBV7-8
size: -
CDR3: ASSLATNTGELF

V: TRBV13
size: once
CDR3: ASSWHSSEHTGELF

V: TRBV13
size: -
CDR3: ASSRKLGTAGANVLT

V: TRBV7-9
size: few
CDR3: ASGQGTNTGELF

V: TRBV11-2
size: -
CDR3: ASSLMRGQQETQY

V: TRBV5-1
size: -
CDR3: ASSLYLGARETQY

V: TRBV11-1
size: -
CDR3: ASSRQATNEKLF